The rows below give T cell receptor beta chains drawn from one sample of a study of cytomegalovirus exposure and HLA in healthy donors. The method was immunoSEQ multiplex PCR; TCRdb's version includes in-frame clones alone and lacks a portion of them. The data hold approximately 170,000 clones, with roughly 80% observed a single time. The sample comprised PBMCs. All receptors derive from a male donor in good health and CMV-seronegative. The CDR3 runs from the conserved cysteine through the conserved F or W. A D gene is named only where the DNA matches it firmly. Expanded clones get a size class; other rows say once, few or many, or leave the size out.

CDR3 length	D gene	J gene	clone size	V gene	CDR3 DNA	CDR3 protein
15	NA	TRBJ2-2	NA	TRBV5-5	TGTGCCAGCAGCTTGTTATTATCAGGGGCCGGGGAGCTGTTTTTT	CASSLLLSGAGELFF
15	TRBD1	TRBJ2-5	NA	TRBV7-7	TGTGCTAGCAGCTCAACCCCAGGGGGAAAAGAGACCCAGTACTTC	CASSSTPGGKETQYF
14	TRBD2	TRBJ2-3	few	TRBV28	TGTGCCAGCGGCGGGGGACCGAGGGCGAATACGCAGTATTTT	CASGGGPRANTQYF
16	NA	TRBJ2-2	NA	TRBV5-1	TGCGCCAGCAGCTTGGTTGCGGGGGCCCACACCGGGGAGCTGTTTTTT	CASSLVAGAHTGELFF
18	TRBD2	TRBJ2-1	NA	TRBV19	TGTGCCAGTAGTATAGGGGCGCTAGCGGGGGCCTCCTACAATGAGCAGTTCTTC	CASSIGALAGASYNEQFF
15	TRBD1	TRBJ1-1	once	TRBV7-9	TGTGCCAGCAGCAACCAAAGAGACAGGGGGCCTGAAGCTTTCTTT	CASSNQRDRGPEAFF
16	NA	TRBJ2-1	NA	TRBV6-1	TGTGCCAGCAGTGAAGCCTCAGGGGCGGGCTCTAATGAGCAGTTCTTC	CASSEASGAGSNEQFF
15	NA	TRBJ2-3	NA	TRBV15	TGTGCCACCAGCAGCTATAGCGCGAGCACAGATACGCAGTATTTT	CATSSYSASTDTQYF
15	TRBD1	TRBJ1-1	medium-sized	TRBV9	TGTGCCAGCAGCCTAACACAGGGGTTCGGCACTGAAGCTTTCTTT	CASSLTQGFGTEAFF
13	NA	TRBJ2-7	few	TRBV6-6	TGTGCCAGCAGTTACCGACAGTTCCACGAGCAGTACTTC	CASSYRQFHEQYF
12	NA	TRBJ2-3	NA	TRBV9	TGTGCCAGCAGCCGAGTAACAGATACGCAGTATTTT	CASSRVTDTQYF
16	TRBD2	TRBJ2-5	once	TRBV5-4	TGTGCCAGCACCCAATCTAGCGGGGCCTTACAAGAGACCCAGTACTTC	CASTQSSGALQETQYF
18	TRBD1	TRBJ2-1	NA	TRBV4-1	TGCGCCAGCAGCCAGTTGCTCCACGGGACAGGGGGTTCGGATGAGCAGTTCTTC	CASSQLLHGTGGSDEQFF
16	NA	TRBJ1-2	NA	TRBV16	TGTGCCAGCAGCCAATCGCAGCGTTACAGGGATTATGGCTACACCTTC	CASSQSQRYRDYGYTF
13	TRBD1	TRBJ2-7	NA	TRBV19	TGTGCCAGTAGTATGGACAGGGGGCTCGAGCAGTACTTC	CASSMDRGLEQYF
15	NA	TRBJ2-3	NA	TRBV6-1	TGTGCCAGCAGTGTCCTTCAGGGTGGCACAGATACGCAGTATTTT	CASSVLQGGTDTQYF
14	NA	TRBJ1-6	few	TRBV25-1	TGTGCCAGCACTGGGGGGGCTTGGAATTCACCCCTCCACTTT	CASTGGAWNSPLHF
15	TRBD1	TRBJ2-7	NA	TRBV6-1	TGTGCCAGCCAAAGCCCCGGGACAGGGATCCACGAGCAGTACTTC	CASQSPGTGIHEQYF
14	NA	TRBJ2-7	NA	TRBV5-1	TGCGCCAGCAGCTATAGCGGCCCTCCTTACGAGCAGTACTTC	CASSYSGPPYEQYF
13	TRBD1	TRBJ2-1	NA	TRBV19	TGTGCCAGTAGTCAAGGGGGACAGGAAGGGGTGTTCTTC	CASSQGGQEGVFF
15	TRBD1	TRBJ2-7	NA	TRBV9	TGTGCCAGCAGCGTAGCGGGACAGGTCCTCTACGAGCAGTACTTC	CASSVAGQVLYEQYF
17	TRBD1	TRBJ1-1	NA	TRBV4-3	TGCGCCAGCAGCCAAGACGTGCGGACAGGACAGAACACTGAAGCTTTCTTT	CASSQDVRTGQNTEAFF
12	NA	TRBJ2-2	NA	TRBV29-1	TGCAGCGTTGAGTCAGGGATCGGGGAGCTGTTTTTT	CSVESGIGELFF
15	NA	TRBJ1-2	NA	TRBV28	TGTGCCAGCAGTTTGACAGAGCGACCTAACTATGGCTACACCTTC	CASSLTERPNYGYTF
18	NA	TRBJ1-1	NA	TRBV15	TGTGCCACCAGCAGGGCTGTAGGGGCGATCGGTATGAACACTGAAGCTTTCTTT	CATSRAVGAIGMNTEAFF
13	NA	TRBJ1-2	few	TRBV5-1	TGCGCCAGCAGCTTGGAAGGGAGCTATGGCTACACCTTC	CASSLEGSYGYTF
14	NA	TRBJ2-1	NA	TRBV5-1	TGCGCCAGCAGCAACGGGAGCTCCTACAATGAGCAGTTCTTC	CASSNGSSYNEQFF
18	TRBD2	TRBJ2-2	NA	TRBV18	TGTGCCAGCTCACCACGGCCAGCGGGAGGGTCGAACACCGGGGAGCTGTTTTTT	CASSPRPAGGSNTGELFF
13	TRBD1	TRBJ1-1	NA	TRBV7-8	TGTGCCAGCAGCTCTGACAGGGGAATTTCAGCTTTCTTT	CASSSDRGISAFF
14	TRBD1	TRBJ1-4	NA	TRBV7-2	TGTGCCAGCAGCCTGGACAGGTGGAATGAAAAACTGTTTTTT	CASSLDRWNEKLFF
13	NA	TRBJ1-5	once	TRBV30	TGTGCCTGGAATGACAGGATGAATCAGCCCCAGCATTTT	CAWNDRMNQPQHF
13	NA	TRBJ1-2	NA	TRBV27	TGTGCCAGCGGCCCGACGGGAGTGGGGGGCTACACCTTC	CASGPTGVGGYTF
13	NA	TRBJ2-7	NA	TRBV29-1	TGCAGCGTTCGGGGCAGGGAGGAGTACGAGCAGTACTTC	CSVRGREEYEQYF
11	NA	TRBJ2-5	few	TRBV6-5	TGTGCCAGCACCCAGGGAGAGACCCAGTACTTC	CASTQGETQYF
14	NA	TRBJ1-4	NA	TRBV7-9	TGTGCCAGCAGCTTAGGTGGAGGTAATGAAAAACTGTTTTTT	CASSLGGGNEKLFF
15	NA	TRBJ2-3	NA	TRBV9	TGTGCCAGCAGCGCCAAGTTTGCGGGCACGGATACGCAGTATTTT	CASSAKFAGTDTQYF
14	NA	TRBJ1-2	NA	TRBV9	TGTGCCAGCAGCGGCCTGGGGGCAGGCTATGGCTACACCTTC	CASSGLGAGYGYTF
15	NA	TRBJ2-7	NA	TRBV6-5	TGTGCCAGCAGTTACGGGCAGGGGATCTCCTACGAGCAGTACTTC	CASSYGQGISYEQYF
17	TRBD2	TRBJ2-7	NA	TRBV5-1	TGCGCCAGCAGCCTAGGACTAGCGGGAGGACACAAGCGCGAGCAGTACTTC	CASSLGLAGGHKREQYF
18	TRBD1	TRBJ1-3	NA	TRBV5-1	TGCGCCAGCAGCTTGGTTGGACAGGGGGAACCCTCTGGAAACACCATATATTTT	CASSLVGQGEPSGNTIYF
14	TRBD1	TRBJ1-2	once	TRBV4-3	TGCGCCAGCAGCCAAGGGACAGGGAACTATGGCTACACCTTC	CASSQGTGNYGYTF
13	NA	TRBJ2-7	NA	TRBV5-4	TGTGCCAGCAGCCAGGGCCAGAACAACGAGCAGTACTTC	CASSQGQNNEQYF
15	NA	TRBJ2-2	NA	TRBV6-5	TGTGCCAGCAGGATCCTAGCGACCGGCACCGGGGAGCTGTTTTTT	CASRILATGTGELFF
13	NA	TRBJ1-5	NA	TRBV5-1	TGCGCCAGCAGCTTGGGGGGCGGTCAGCCCCAGCATTTT	CASSLGGGQPQHF
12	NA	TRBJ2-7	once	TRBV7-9	TGTTCCAGCAGCTTAGGAGGCTACGAGCAGTACTTC	CSSSLGGYEQYF
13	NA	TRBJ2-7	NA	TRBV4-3	TGCGCCAGCAGCCTACAGGATCCCCACGAGCAGTACTTC	CASSLQDPHEQYF
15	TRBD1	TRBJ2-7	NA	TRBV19	TGTGCCAGTTCCTCCGGGACAGGGGTAACCCACGAGCAGTACTTC	CASSSGTGVTHEQYF
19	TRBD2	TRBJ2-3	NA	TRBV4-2	TGTGCCAGCAGCCAAGAAATAGGAATAGCGGGAGAAGACGCAGATACGCAGTATTTT	CASSQEIGIAGEDADTQYF
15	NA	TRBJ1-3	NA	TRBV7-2	TGTGCCAGCAGCTCATCACAGGGAACTGGAAACACCATATATTTT	CASSSSQGTGNTIYF
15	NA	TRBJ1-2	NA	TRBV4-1	TGCGCCAGCAGCCAAGAATCTCAGGTCATCTATGGCTACACCTTC	CASSQESQVIYGYTF
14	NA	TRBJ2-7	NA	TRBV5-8	TGTGCCAGCAGCTTGACAGCCAGGGGACACGAGCAGTACTTC	CASSLTARGHEQYF
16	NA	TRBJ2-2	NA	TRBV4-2	TGTGCCAGCAGCCAAGATACCGGGGGGCGGGCCGGGGAGCTGTTTTTT	CASSQDTGGRAGELFF
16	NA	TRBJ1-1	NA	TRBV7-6	TGTGCCAGCAGCTTAGTGCCGACAGGCCCCACGTGGGGAGCTTTCTTT	CASSLVPTGPTWGAFF
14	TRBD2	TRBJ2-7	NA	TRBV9	TGTGCCAGCAGCGAGAGCGGGGGCGTTGGTTTTCAGTACTTC	CASSESGGVGFQYF